The T cell receptor (beta chain) described here comes from a study of blood T cell repertoires in COVID-19. In the study overall: Samples of COVID-19 (acute and convalescent) were obtained from the United States, Italy and Spain. Sources were T cells, B-cell-depleted T cells, or PBMCs; the material itself was cDNA or gDNA.

Trimming at V came to 1 base and at J to 9 bases, leaving 8 bases not matched to a gene. Germline V CDR1 and CDR2: SNHLY, FYNNEI. The CDR3 covers 14 residues. In the source study's methods: Researchers report that nucleated cell counts were estimated from reference gene primer amplification. The method was immunoSEQ multiplex PCR; TCRdb's version includes in-frame clones alone and lacks a portion of them. D and trimming come from the DNA, and the V and J calls and clone size come from that table. Counted here are 35,000 to 45,000 clones, roughly 88% occurring once; the ten biggest clones make up around 2.4%.

Sequenced material: peripheral blood. V usage is TRBV2 and J usage is TRBJ2-7; 8 positions match TRBD2. The source is a human donor in a cohort sampled during active COVID-19. The DNA of the CDR3 is TGTGCCAGCAGTGAAGGGGTTAGCGGGGAAAGGCAGTACTTC. Protein product: CASSEGVSGERQYF.